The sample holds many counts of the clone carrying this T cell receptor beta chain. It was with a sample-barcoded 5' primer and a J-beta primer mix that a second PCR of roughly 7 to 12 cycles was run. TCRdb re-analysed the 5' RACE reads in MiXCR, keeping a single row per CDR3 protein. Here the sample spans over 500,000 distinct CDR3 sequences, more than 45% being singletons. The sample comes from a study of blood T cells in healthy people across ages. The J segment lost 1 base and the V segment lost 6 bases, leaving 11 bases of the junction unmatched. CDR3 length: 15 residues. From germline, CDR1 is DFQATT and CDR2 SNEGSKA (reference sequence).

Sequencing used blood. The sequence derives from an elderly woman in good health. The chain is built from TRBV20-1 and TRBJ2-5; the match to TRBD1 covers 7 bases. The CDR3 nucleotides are TGCAGTGCGAGAAGACAGGGCTCTTCCCAAGAGACCCAGTACTTC. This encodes CSARRQGSSQETQYF.